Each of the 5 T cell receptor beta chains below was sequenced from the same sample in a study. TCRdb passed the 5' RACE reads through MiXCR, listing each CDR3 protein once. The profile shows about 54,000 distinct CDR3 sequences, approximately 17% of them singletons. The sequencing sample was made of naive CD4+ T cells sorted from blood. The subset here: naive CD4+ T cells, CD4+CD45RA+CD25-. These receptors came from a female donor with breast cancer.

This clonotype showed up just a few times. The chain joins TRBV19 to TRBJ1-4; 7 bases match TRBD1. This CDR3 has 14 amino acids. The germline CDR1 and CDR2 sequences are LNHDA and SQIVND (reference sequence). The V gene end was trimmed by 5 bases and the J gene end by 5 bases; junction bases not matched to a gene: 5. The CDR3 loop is CASSYGTANEKLFF. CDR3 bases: TGTGCCAGTAGTTACGGGACAGCCAATGAAAAACTGTTTTTT.

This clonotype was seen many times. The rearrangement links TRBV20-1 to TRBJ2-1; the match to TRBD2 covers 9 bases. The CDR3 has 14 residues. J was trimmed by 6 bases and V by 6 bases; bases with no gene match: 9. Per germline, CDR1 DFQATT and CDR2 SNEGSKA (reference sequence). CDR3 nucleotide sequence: TGCAGTGCACCCATTAGCGGGAGCGGCAATGAGCAGTTCTTC. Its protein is CSAPISGSGNEQFF.

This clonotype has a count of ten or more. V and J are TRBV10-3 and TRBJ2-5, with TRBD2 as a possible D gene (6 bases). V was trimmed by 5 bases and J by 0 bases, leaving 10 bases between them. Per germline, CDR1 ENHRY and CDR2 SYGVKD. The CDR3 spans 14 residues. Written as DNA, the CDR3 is TGTGCCATCAGTCCGACTAGTCACCAAGAGACCCAGTACTTC. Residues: CAISPTSHQETQYF.

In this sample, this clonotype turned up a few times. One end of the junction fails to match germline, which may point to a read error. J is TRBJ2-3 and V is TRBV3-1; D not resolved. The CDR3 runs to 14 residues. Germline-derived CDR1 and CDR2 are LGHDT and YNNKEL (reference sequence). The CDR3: CASSQGLSTDAQYF. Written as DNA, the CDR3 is TGTGCCAGCAGCCAAGGACTGAGCACAGATGCGCAGTATTTT.

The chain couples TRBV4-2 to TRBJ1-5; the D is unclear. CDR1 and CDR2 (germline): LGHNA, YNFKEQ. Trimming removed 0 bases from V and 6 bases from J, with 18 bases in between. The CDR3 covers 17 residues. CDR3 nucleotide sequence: TGTGCCAGCAGCCAAGAAGGAGGAGGGCAGCTCGGTCAGCCCCAGCATTTT. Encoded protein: CASSQEGGGQLGQPQHF.